Each of the 29 T cell receptor beta chains below was sequenced from the same sample in a study of OX40 agonist ivuxolimab in advanced cancers. Sequencing was performed with immunoSEQ multiplex PCR; in TCRdb, only in-frame clones are kept and a portion is missing. The sample shows 40,000 or so clones, roughly 90% of them seen only once. Sequences were derived from CD4+ or CD8+ T cells sorted from blood, sampled in a trial of the OX40 agonist ivuxolimab. The receptors come from an adult with an advanced solid tumor such as melanoma, head and neck, liver or kidney cancer.

The J gene is TRBJ2-7, the V gene TRBV5-4, with 10 bases identical to TRBD1. Germline V CDR1 and CDR2: SGHNT, YYREEE (reference sequence). The V and J ends lost 4 bases and 2 bases, in that order; junction bases with no gene match: 6. This CDR3 has 15 residues. As DNA, the CDR3 is TGTGCCAGCAGCGACCCGGGACAGGGGACCTACGAGCAGTACTTC. It encodes CASSDPGQGTYEQYF.

The chain joins TRBV10-3 to TRBJ2-5; the D gene is possibly TRBD1 (6 bases). CDR1 and CDR2 (germline): ENHRY, SYGVKD. The CDR3 runs to 14 residues. Trimming cost V 3 bases and J 5 bases, with 13 bases left between them. The CDR3 DNA reads as TGTGCCATCAGTGACCCAGGGGTCGGGGAGACCCAGTACTTC. Its translation: CAISDPGVGETQYF.

This sequence joins TRBV6-4 and TRBJ2-1; D may be TRBD2 (6 bases). With 0 bases removed from V and 0 bases from J, the gap between germline ends came to 9 bases. Looked up from germline, CDR1 is MRHNA and CDR2 is SNTAGT. The CDR3 is 16 residues long. CDR3 residues: CASSDSGGSSYNEQFF. CDR3 DNA: TGTGCCAGCAGTGACTCCGGGGGTAGCTCCTACAATGAGCAGTTCTTC.

The V call is TRBV5-6, the J call TRBJ2-7, with a tentative D call TRBD1 (5 bases). Germline V gene data show CDR1 as SGHDT and CDR2 as YYEEEE. V lost 0 bases and J 4 bases, leaving 11 bases between the germline ends. This CDR3 spans 14 amino acids. CDR3 sequence reads: CASSLVGREYEQYF. CDR3 DNA sequence: TGTGCCAGCAGCTTGGTCGGCAGGGAATACGAGCAGTACTTC.

V is TRBV9 and J is TRBJ2-3; TRBD2 is a possible D gene (5 bases). V lost 0 bases, J lost 1 base, and 9 bases lay in between. Germline CDR1 is SGDLS and CDR2 is YYNGEE. The CDR3 sequence is 15 residues long. The CDR3 sequence: CASSVGLAGTDTQYF. The CDR3 DNA is TGTGCCAGCAGCGTAGGCCTAGCCGGCACAGATACGCAGTATTTT.

The rearrangement links TRBV6-1 to TRBJ2-1; D gene unclear. Germline values: CDR1 MNHNS, CDR2 SASEGT. V shed 4 bases and J shed 6 bases, with 4 bases lying between them. This CDR3 region has 11 residues. The CDR3 sequence: CASSAPNEQFF. CDR3 nucleotides: TGTGCCAGCAGTGCACCCAATGAGCAGTTCTTC.

The V call is TRBV10-3, the J call TRBJ2-3; 10 bases map to TRBD1. This CDR3 is 13 amino acids long. Per the germline V gene, CDR1 is ENHRY and CDR2 is SYGVKD. The V and J ends lost 11 bases and 5 bases, in that order; junction bases with no gene match: 7. The CDR3 loop is CASRQGARDTQYF. The CDR3 region has the DNA TGTGCCTCAAGACAGGGGGCAAGAGATACGCAGTATTTT.

The table lists this clone with a count of one. This sequence joins TRBV19 and TRBJ2-5; 8 positions match TRBD2. This CDR3 spans 15 amino acids. J lost 4 bases, V lost 5 bases, and 9 bases had no gene match. Germline V lookup: CDR1 LNHDA, CDR2 SQIVND (reference sequence). The CDR3 bases are TGTGCCAGTAGTTGGACTAGCCGAGGGGGAGAGACCCAGTACTTC. Amino acids: CASSWTSRGGETQYF.

In this sample, this clone turned up once. V usage is TRBV10-3 and J usage is TRBJ2-7; D is undetermined. The CDR3 spans 12 residues. Between the trimmed V and J ends, which lost 7 bases and 3 bases, there was a span of 10 bases. The germline gives CDR1 ENHRY, CDR2 SYGVKD. Written as DNA, the CDR3 is TGTGCCATCATGGACCCGAACTACGAGCAGTACTTC. Translation gives CAIMDPNYEQYF.

The chain couples TRBV28 to TRBJ1-5; D perhaps matches TRBD1 (5 bases). The CDR3 totals 15 residues. Trimming shortened V by 2 bases and J by 0 bases, and 8 bases separated the two germline ends. Looked up from germline, CDR1 is MDHEN and CDR2 is SYDVKM. This chain's CDR3 is CASSLGGVSNQPQHF. The CDR3 nucleotides are TGTGCCAGCAGTTTAGGAGGGGTTAGCAATCAGCCCCAGCATTTT.

The chain uses TRBV11-2 and TRBJ2-7; D not certain. V lost 6 bases to trimming and J lost 3 bases, with 15 bases between them. The V gene's germline CDR1 is SGHAT and CDR2 FQNNGV. The CDR3 contains 14 residues. The CDR3 loop reads CASRVGSTLYEQYF. The CDR3 nucleotides are TGTGCCAGCAGAGTAGGATCGACTCTCTACGAGCAGTACTTC.

Here the CDR3 DNA reads TGTGCCAGCACCGAGAGGACAGGGGGTAATTCACCCCTCCACTTT. Translation gives CASTERTGGNSPLHF. The V call is TRBV27, the J call TRBJ1-6; 10 positions agree with TRBD1. Per the germline V gene, CDR1 is MNHEY and CDR2 is SMNVEV (reference sequence). CDR3 length: 15 residues. The J segment lost 6 bases and the V segment lost 7 bases, leaving 6 bases of the junction unmatched.

V gene TRBV9 combines with J gene TRBJ2-7; TRBD1 aligns across 10 bases. From germline, CDR1 is SGDLS and CDR2 YYNGEE. V lost 4 bases, J lost 6 bases, and 4 bases stayed unmatched. The CDR3 covers 13 residues. Written as DNA, the CDR3 is TGTGCCAGCAGCACAAGGACAGGGGGCGAGCAGTACTTC. Translating gives CASSTRTGGEQYF. Combining the CDR3 with reference TRBV9 and TRBJ2-7 gives the whole variable domain DSGVTQTPKHLITATGQRVTLRCSPRSGDLSVYWYQQSLDQGLQFLIQYYNGEERAKGNILERFSAQQFPDLHSELNLSSLELGDSALYFCASSTRTGGEQYFGPGTRLTVT.

DNA of the CDR3: TGTGCCTGGAGTGAGAAAGACACAGGCTACACCATATATTTT. Translated: CAWSEKDTGYTIYF. The chain uses TRBV30 and TRBJ1-3; D is perhaps TRBD1 (5 bases). Per germline, CDR1 GTSNPN and CDR2 SVGIG (reference sequence). CDR3 size: 14 residues. Trimming left V 1 base short and J 8 bases short, with 15 bases between.

The genes are TRBV27 and TRBJ2-7, with 9 bases fitting TRBD1. This CDR3 spans 21 amino acids. V dropped 8 bases and J dropped 6; count of bases not matched to a gene: 32. CDR1 is MNHEY and CDR2 is SMNVEV in the germline V gene (reference sequence). CDR3 bases: TGTGCCAGCGGATCAATTACCGGGACAGGGTTCTCGGGGGAGGGCCCCGGCGAGCAGTACTTC. It translates to CASGSITGTGFSGEGPGEQYF.

This chain links TRBV28 with TRBJ2-1; D gene ambiguous. Germline V gene data show CDR1 as MDHEN and CDR2 as SYDVKM. V was clipped by 6 bases and J by 2 bases, with 11 bases between them. The CDR3 totals 14 residues. The CDR3 protein is CASSPVGAYNEQFF. The CDR3 DNA reads as TGTGCCAGCAGCCCTGTTGGGGCCTACAATGAGCAGTTCTTC.

The chain combines TRBV9 with TRBJ2-3; TRBD2 is a possible D gene (6 bases). The V gene's germline CDR1 is SGDLS and CDR2 YYNGEE. The length of the CDR3 is 15 residues. Trimming removed 1 base from V and 1 base from J, with 10 bases in between. Here the CDR3 DNA reads TGTGCCAGCAGCGTAAGTATAGCGGGCACAGATACGCAGTATTTT. The encoded protein is CASSVSIAGTDTQYF.

The J gene is TRBJ1-1, the V gene TRBV19; no firm D call. V shed 6 bases and J shed 1 base, with 18 bases lying between them. CDR3 size: 16 residues. The V gene's germline CDR1 is LNHDA and CDR2 SQIVND (reference sequence). The CDR3 reads CASSDGWTLGNTEAFF. CDR3 bases: TGTGCCAGTAGCGATGGGTGGACTTTGGGGAACACTGAAGCTTTCTTT. Based on the CDR3 plus reference TRBV19 and TRBJ1-1, the full variable domain is DGGITQSPKYLFRKEGQNVTLSCEQNLNHDAMYWYRQDPGQGLRLIYYSQIVNDFQKGDIAEGYSVSREKKESFPLTVTSAQKNPTAFYLCASSDGWTLGNTEAFFGQGTRLTVV.

V usage is TRBV10-3 and J usage is TRBJ1-4; no clear D gene. Germline V gene sequence: CDR1 ENHRY, CDR2 SYGVKD. Trimming removed 2 bases from V and 2 bases from J, with 3 bases in between. The CDR3 extends over 13 amino acids. The DNA for the CDR3 is TGTGCCATCAGTGAGGGGACTAATGAAAAACTGTTTTTT. Its translation: CAISEGTNEKLFF.

The V and J genes are TRBV30 and TRBJ2-7; D remains ambiguous. This CDR3 spans 12 amino acids. Germline values: CDR1 GTSNPN, CDR2 SVGIG (reference sequence). Trimming removed 7 bases from V and 2 bases from J, with 12 bases in between. CDR3 amino acids: CASATETYEQYF. In DNA form, the CDR3 reads TGTGCCTCCGCGACTGAAACCTACGAGCAGTACTTC.

V gene TRBV6-1 combines with J gene TRBJ1-1; weak D call: TRBD1 (6 bases). Germline CDR1 reads MNHNS; CDR2 reads SASEGT. The CDR3 spans 16 residues. V was shortened by 1 base and J by 0 bases, with 12 bases between the two germline ends. The CDR3 DNA reads TGTGCCAGCAGTGAAGGTCTAGGGGGTATGAACACTGAAGCTTTCTTT. Translating gives CASSEGLGGMNTEAFF.

V usage is TRBV7-6 and J usage is TRBJ2-7; D unclear. This CDR3 has 15 residues. The V gene lost 1 base and the J gene lost 0 bases, with 10 bases spanning the gap. Per germline, CDR1 SGHVS and CDR2 FNYEAQ. The DNA of the CDR3 is TGTGCCAGCAGCTTAGAAGGCGCGTACTCCTACGAGCAGTACTTC. This gives the protein CASSLEGAYSYEQYF.

This clone was recorded once. This chain connects TRBV19 to TRBJ2-7; D may be TRBD1 (5 bases). The CDR3 is 13 residues long. V lost 6 bases and J 1 base, leaving 10 bases between the germline ends. From germline, CDR1 is LNHDA and CDR2 SQIVND (reference sequence). The CDR3 reads CASRAKGSYEQYF. CDR3 nucleotides: TGTGCCAGTAGGGCTAAGGGGTCCTACGAGCAGTACTTC.

The rearrangement links TRBV28 to TRBJ2-7, with D possibly being TRBD2 (5 bases). Germline V gene lookup returns CDR1 MDHEN and CDR2 SYDVKM. V was shortened by 4 bases and J by 0 bases, with 10 bases between the two germline ends. CDR3 length: 14 residues. The CDR3 region is CASSSGLNSYEQYF. The CDR3 nucleotides read TGTGCCAGCAGTTCTGGACTGAACTCCTACGAGCAGTACTTC.

This chain links TRBV28 with TRBJ2-3, with D possibly matching TRBD2 (6 bases). Germline assignment: CDR1 MDHEN and CDR2 SYDVKM. Trimming cost V 6 bases and J 4 bases, with 20 bases left between them. The CDR3 runs to 16 residues. CDR3 region: CASRPMGGGPADTQYF. For the CDR3, the DNA is TGTGCCAGCAGACCTATGGGGGGAGGACCGGCAGATACGCAGTATTTT.

The chain employs TRBV7-2 and TRBJ1-1; D is uncertain. The CDR3 contains 13 residues. Germline V gene lookup returns CDR1 SGHTA and CDR2 FQGNSA. The ends were cut back, 2 bases at V and 7 bases at J, with 11 bases in the middle. The CDR3 DNA reads as TGTGCCAGCAGCTTAAATCGGATCTTTGAAGCTTTCTTT. Protein sequence: CASSLNRIFEAFF. The variable domain in full, with the rest retrieved from reference TRBV7-2 and TRBJ1-1, is GAGVSQSPSNKVTEKGKDVELRCDPISGHTALYWYRQSLGQGLEFLIYFQGNSAPDKSGLPSDRFSAERTGGSVSTLTIQRTQQEDSAVYLCASSLNRIFEAFFGQGTRLTVV.

The rearrangement links TRBV27 to TRBJ2-2; perhaps TRBD1 as D (6 bases). The length of the CDR3 is 15 residues. V was clipped by 2 bases and J by 6 bases, with 13 bases between them. CDR1 and CDR2 (germline): MNHEY, SMNVEV (reference sequence). This CDR3 reads CASSLGTFGPGELFF. CDR3 DNA sequence: TGTGCCAGCAGTTTAGGGACATTCGGCCCCGGGGAGCTGTTTTTT.

The chain has TRBV6-5 and TRBJ2-2; possibly TRBD1 for D (6 bases). Germline CDR1 is MNHEY and CDR2 is SVGAGI. The V and J ends lost 4 bases and 1 base respectively, with 10 bases between them. The CDR3 covers 15 residues. CDR3 DNA sequence: TGTGCCAGCAGTTTCCTGACAGGGAACACCGGGGAGCTGTTTTTT. Amino acid sequence: CASSFLTGNTGELFF.

V usage is TRBV27 and J usage is TRBJ2-7; TRBD2 matches at 7 bases. From germline, CDR1 is MNHEY and CDR2 SMNVEV (reference sequence). V was pared by 6 bases and J by 3 bases, with 11 bases of the junction left unmatched. The CDR3 runs to 15 residues. The CDR3 is CASSHQSGNLYEQYF. DNA for the CDR3: TGTGCCAGCAGCCACCAAAGCGGGAACCTCTACGAGCAGTACTTC.